This paragraph reports one T cell receptor (beta chain). The record originates from a study of blood T cell repertoires in COVID-19. Measured with immunoSEQ multiplex PCR; TCRdb has only the in-frame clones, and not every one. The sample yields some 200,000 clones, 80% seen once. V shed 6 bases and J 2 bases; nucleotides not matched to a gene: 3. Germline V CDR1 and CDR2: LNHDA, SQIVND (reference sequence). This CDR3 is built from 15 residues. The gene calls are TRBV19 and TRBJ2-1, with 11 bases matching TRBD2. Material: peripheral blood. This clonotype was obtained from a woman between 65 and 79 years old with acute or convalescent COVID-19. The CDR3: CASRPTSGAYNEQFF. In DNA form, the CDR3 reads TGTGCCAGTAGACCGACTAGCGGGGCCTACAATGAGCAGTTCTTC.